Listed here are 11 T cell receptor beta chains from one sample, sequenced in a study of technical replicates of blood from a handful of donors. Sequencing used immunoSEQ multiplex PCR; TCRdb keeps in-frame clones, though not all of them. The table lists about 68,000 clones, around 97% of them singletons, with roughly 0.26% in the top ten. Sequenced sample: T cells isolated from PBMCs. The receptor source for this set is a human donor in good health.

V usage is TRBV15 and J usage is TRBJ2-7; no firm D call. CDR1 is LNHNV, CDR2 YYDKDF, per germline (reference sequence). The ends were cut back, 3 bases at V and 0 bases at J, with 12 bases in the middle. This CDR3 region has 15 residues. The CDR3 nucleotides read TGTGCCACCAGCAGTAGTGCTTCGAGCTCCTACGAGCAGTACTTC. As protein: CATSSSASSSYEQYF.

The V gene is TRBV5-6, the J gene TRBJ1-2, with 8 bases that match TRBD1. Germline CDR1 SGHDT, CDR2 YYEEEE. The CDR3 spans 15 residues. After removal of 1 base from V and 8 bases from J, the junction contained 10 bases not matched to a gene. The CDR3 here is CASSLSFDRGRGYTF. The CDR3 bases are TGTGCCAGCAGCTTGTCATTCGACAGGGGTAGGGGCTACACCTTC.

This clone was seen more than once but under ten times. The genes are TRBV5-5 and TRBJ2-7; D is unresolved. The CDR3 spans 14 residues. Trimming shortened V by 0 bases and J by 5 bases, and 12 bases separated the two germline ends. Germline loops: CDR1 SGHKS, CDR2 YYEKEE (reference sequence). The CDR3 reads CASSLEQEEDEQYF. The CDR3 DNA reads as TGTGCCAGCAGCTTGGAGCAGGAAGAAGACGAGCAGTACTTC.

As DNA, the CDR3 is TGTGCCAGCGGAGGGGACAGCGACCCTTCTAACTATGGCTACACCTTC. The encoded protein is CASGGDSDPSNYGYTF. The rearrangement links TRBV28 to TRBJ1-2; 7 bases match TRBD1. Germline trimming cut 8 bases from V and 0 bases from J; bases unmatched to any gene: 12. CDR1 is MDHEN and CDR2 is SYDVKM in the germline V gene. The CDR3 is 16 amino acids.

This chain links TRBV4-1 with TRBJ2-1, with D unclear. Trimming took off 0 bases at V and 1 base at J, with 7 bases between the two ends. Germline V gene lookup returns CDR1 MGHRA and CDR2 YSYEKL. CDR3 length: 15 amino acids. The CDR3 protein is CASSQDEVSYNEQFF. The CDR3 bases are TGCGCCAGCAGCCAAGATGAGGTTTCCTACAATGAGCAGTTCTTC.

The chain employs TRBV27 and TRBJ1-5, with D perhaps matching TRBD1 (6 bases). This CDR3 spans 15 amino acids. Germline CDR1 and CDR2: MNHEY and SMNVEV (reference sequence). Deletions cut 5 bases from V and 4 bases from J, with 15 bases between. The CDR3 DNA sequence: TGTGCCAGCAGTACACAGGGAAGCCTAAATCAGCCCCAGCATTTT. Translated, it gives CASSTQGSLNQPQHF.

The V gene is TRBV2, the J gene TRBJ1-1, with D unresolved. Trimming left V 5 bases short and J 1 base short, with 8 bases between. The CDR3 sequence is 13 residues long. CDR1 and CDR2 from the germline V gene are SNHLY and FYNNEI. This CDR3 is CASSQTTNTEAFF. The CDR3 DNA follows: TGTGCCAGCAGTCAGACAACGAACACTGAAGCTTTCTTT.

A single count supports this clone. The chain uses TRBV7-9 and TRBJ2-5; a weak D match, TRBD2 (6 bases). V was pared by 1 base and J by 2 bases, with 11 bases between. The germline V gene encodes CDR1 SEHNR and CDR2 FQNEAQ (reference sequence). The CDR3 sequence is 15 residues long. The CDR3 DNA reads TGTGCCAGCAGCTTAGTGAGGGACTTTCAAGAGACCCAGTACTTC. Translated, it gives CASSLVRDFQETQYF.

The V and J genes are TRBV7-2 and TRBJ2-3; the match to TRBD2 covers 7 bases. Germline CDR1 reads SGHTA; CDR2 reads FQGNSA. V trimming: 5 bases; J trimming: 4 bases; junction bases outside the gene matches: 12. This CDR3 region has 16 residues. The CDR3 spells CASSRYPRERADTQYF. Written as DNA, the CDR3 is TGTGCCAGCAGCAGATACCCGCGGGAGAGAGCAGATACGCAGTATTTT. Filled out from reference TRBV7-2 and TRBJ2-3, the complete variable domain reads GAGVSQSPSNKVTEKGKDVELRCDPISGHTALYWYRQSLGQGLEFLIYFQGNSAPDKSGLPSDRFSAERTGGSVSTLTIQRTQQEDSAVYLCASSRYPRERADTQYFGPGTRLTVL.

The chain joins TRBV2 to TRBJ2-7, with a possible D match to TRBD1 (6 bases). There are 14 residues in the CDR3. Trimming removed 7 bases at V and 5 bases at J, with 18 bases between. Germline values: CDR1 SNHLY, CDR2 FYNNEI. CDR3 sequence (DNA): TGTGCCAGCACCGGGGTCGGACAGTTCAACGAGCAGTACTTC. Protein product: CASTGVGQFNEQYF.

The chain joins TRBV19 to TRBJ1-5, with D possibly TRBD1 on 5 matching bases. This CDR3 region has 14 residues. Germline V gives CDR1 LNHDA, CDR2 SQIVND (reference sequence). With 5 bases removed from V and 4 bases from J, the gap between germline ends came to 12 bases. CDR3 in amino acids: CASSRTFLNQPQHF. The DNA for the CDR3 is TGTGCCAGTAGTCGGACATTCCTTAATCAGCCCCAGCATTTT.